This T cell receptor (beta chain) was sequenced during a study of cytomegalovirus exposure and HLA in healthy donors (dated by TCRdb to the late 2010s). Background on the whole study: According to an earlier analysis of a few hundred of the donors, 150 million to 200 million T cells yielded roughly 110 million unique TCR beta sequences and 276 Gb of sequence data. In a later analysis, previously published TCR beta repertoires from several hundred donors were re-analyzed and high-resolution HLA genotyping was added so that TCR occurrence patterns could be studied. Alongside the repertoire data, information on donor age, sex, ethnicity and CMV serostatus was compiled. The study profiled the T cell repertoires of some 610 subjects by immunosequencing and related them to cytomegalovirus serostatus. Because of strong linkage in the cohort, five DR-DQ haplotypes were treated as single units for association and clustering. On average, roughly 250,000 unique TCR beta nucleotide sequences were sequenced per donor among several hundred genotyped donors of the cohort, with 15% to 20% of those sequences being non-productive. The later analysis used no new phenotypic data to find candidate immune exposures, relying instead on TCR beta sequences and their occurrence across donors. An earlier analysis of about 600 of the donors used high-throughput TCR beta sequencing to judge whether each TCR beta V gene segment behaved as functional or pseudogenic. Typing coverage varied by locus: roughly 629-640 donors for A, B, C, DRB1 and DQB1; under 550 for DQA1; approximately 610 for DPA1; approximately 470 for DPB1. Roughly 300 gigabases of sequencing data and roughly 81 million unique TCR sequences made up an early release that covered approximately 700 HLA-typed donors. The study aimed to test whether cataloging public T cell receptors could reveal signatures of past pathogen exposure. Every discovery cohort repertoire had been produced on one sequencing platform. Along with the approximately 670-subject first cohort, a separate validation cohort of over a hundred different subjects was used. The study combined high-throughput TCR immunosequencing, statistical association of individual TCRs with disease status, and machine learning to predict cytomegalovirus infection status. Genome-wide SNP genotypes for about 55% of the roughly 670 donors were used in a later genetic analysis, which treated that subset as a discovery cohort. Among the approximately 430 genotyped donors, 81% belonged to the genetic ancestry cluster associated with self-reported Caucasian donors. HLA typing included class I and class II loci at four-digit resolution. The paper as a whole reports these results and caveats: A later analysis found that TCR association rates varied across HLA loci, with DRB1 alleles showing the most associated TCRs and HLA-C alleles the fewest. The classifier was reported to diagnose cytomegalovirus status with high specificity and sensitivity in both the original and validation cohorts. A later analysis found that most CMV-associated TCR beta chains appeared HLA-restricted, with HLA associations seemingly driven largely by CMV exposure. The sequencing pipeline was judged likely to have produced a cluster of highly shared sequence variants as a technical artifact. The study listed 164 TCR beta chains as associated with cytomegalovirus. The only immune exposure information available for the cohort was CMV serostatus. A later analysis reported that several top co-occurrence clusters appeared linked to parvovirus B19, influenza, CMV and Epstein-Barr virus. In a later analysis, 16,951 TCR beta sequences were associated with specific HLA alleles at a false discovery rate of 0.05. According to the authors, the approach could potentially be generalized to other disease states and immunological phenotypes. A later genetic analysis reported fewer N-insertions in productive TCRs among donors in an Asian-associated ancestry cluster than the approximately 670-donor mean. Most TCR sequences were seen in very few donors, while some public TCRs were found in many individuals. Linkage disequilibrium might explain the correlated functional status among segregating V segments, but an unknown experimental factor could not be excluded. Because counts were too low, roughly 17 rarely observed V segments, including chromosome 9 orphons, were left out of the earlier analysis of 587 of the donors. A later genetic analysis associated a missense DCLRE1C variant with V-gene and J-gene trimming of TCR beta chains, and an independent cohort replicated the association. Sequencing depth was assumed to be roughly uniform across donors in the presence/absence analyses, though that assumption may not hold. In a later analysis, HLA-associated TCR beta chains showed more clonal expansion and lower generation probabilities than non-associated chains that were equally common. A further reported finding was that TCR beta sequences accurately predicted the HLA-A and HLA-B alleles for most subjects in the first cohort. Broadly in line with IMGT annotations, most TCR beta V segments showed up in productive rearrangements about 90% or about 30% of the time in an earlier analysis of around 600 of the donors. Assigning TCR associations to individual alleles was difficult when HLA alleles, especially DR and DQ, strongly co-occurred. Because some donors lacked HLA typing at each locus, the association tests relied only on the typed subset. Three of the identified cytomegalovirus-associated TCR beta chains were confirmed in vitro to be specific for cytomegalovirus antigens. This cohort had only TCR beta chains sequenced, and the lack of alpha or paired-chain data limited which features could be detected.

Library method: the immunoSEQ multiplex PCR assay. For the multiplex PCR, a mixture combining 60 forward primers for TCR Vbeta segments and 13 reverse primers for TCR Jbeta segments was used. The CDR3 region of rearranged TCR beta genes was amplified from genomic DNA by a multiplex PCR assay. The amplified TCR beta libraries were sequenced on the Illumina HiSeq System as 87-base-pair reads. Under the source paper's analysis protocol: In a later analysis, some 80 million unique TCR beta chains were counted across the roughly 700 repertoires, and roughly 10 million of these chains were shared by at least two donors. Raw reads were error-corrected and collapsed into unique sequences by a nearest-neighbor algorithm in which closely related sequences were merged to remove PCR and sequencing errors. To assign V, D and J gene segments, CDR3 sequences were aligned to IMGT reference sequences. For a sequence to be retained, a match of at least six nucleotides was required to both a V gene segment and a J gene segment. A rearrangement counted as productive if the CDR3 had no stop codons and remained in frame with V and J, and every other rearrangement counted as non-productive. Following IMGT convention, CDR3 was defined as the stretch from the second conserved V-encoded cysteine up to the conserved J-encoded phenylalanine. In an earlier analysis of around 600 of the donors, sequences lacking an unambiguous match to a single V gene segment were excluded. In an earlier analysis of some 590 of the donors, V segments were called functional above 56.7% productive rearrangements and were called segregating when the between-donor standard deviation exceeded 5%. To diagnose cytomegalovirus status from the catalog of TCR beta chain sequences, a statistical classification framework was built. In a later analysis, V and J genes were assigned by comparing TCR nucleotide sequences against IMGT/GENE-DB human TR gene sequences. In a later analysis, CDR3 sequences and most-parsimonious VDJ recombination scenarios were assigned using the TCRdist pipeline. A later analysis defined each TCR beta chain by its CDR3 amino acid sequence plus V-gene family, and excluded reads lacking a unique V-gene family. To address suspected cross-contamination and a sequencing artifact, a later analysis removed several hundred highly shared, low-generation-probability nucleotide sequences. In a later analysis, a clonal expansion index for each public chain was calculated from normalized within-repertoire ranks of inferred template counts. In a later analysis, generation probabilities were computed with a VDJ recombination model fitted to out-of-frame rearrangements, and the resulting probabilities were checked against IGoR. Hypergeometric tests were used in a later analysis to score TCR-TCR, TCR-HLA and TCR-CMV co-occurrence, with a repertoire-size bias correction applied to the TCR pairs. To estimate false discovery rates, a later analysis permuted the HLA or CMV assignments 20 times. In a later analysis, co-occurring TCRs were grouped using DBSCAN, with TCRdist sequence similarity added in when clustering inside HLA-allele-positive subsets. Repertoires with fewer than 30,000 or more than 120,000 public chains, plus five repertoires with anomalous nucleotide sharing, were excluded from co-occurrence clustering. Drawn from immuneACCESS, this table holds only the in-frame rearrangements with V and J called that TCRdb kept. Clones are partly lost; checked studies trace under half to an unresolved V gene and leave the rest unexplained. The V and J calls and clone size come from that table; D and trimming were worked out from the DNA. The sample table shows 150,000 or so clones, and around 80% are seen once. The ten largest account for 1% of the sample.

The cohort was made up of approximately 670 healthy bone marrow donors. At the time of sampling, all cohort members were nominally healthy, though unrecorded immune exposures were likely present. The donor was CMV seropositive and belonged to the group of 250 to 350 seropositive cohort members. Each donor provided a peripheral blood sample, and peripheral blood mononuclear cells were used for TCR beta sequencing. The Qiagen DNeasy Blood Extraction Kit was used to extract genomic DNA from the blood cell samples. Points on this clone: The clone's antigen remains unknown. The sample holds no much larger clone one base away, and base qualities are not on file.

Sequencing used PBMCs. The clonotype was recovered from a woman in her forties or fifties in good health and CMV-seropositive.

At the DNA level, the sequence is TGTGCCAGCAGTTTAAACAGGGGATACGAGCAGTACTTC. It codes for CASSLNRGYEQYF. The chain uses TRBV28 and TRBJ2-7; 7 central bases correspond to TRBD1. CDR1 MDHEN and CDR2 SYDVKM are derived from the germline V gene. V is pruned by 2 bases and J by 4 bases, leaving 2 bases of the junction without a gene match. Reading from cysteine to phenylalanine, the CDR3 counts 13 amino acids. Just the 39-base CDR3 DNA is kept, in frame starting at base 1.